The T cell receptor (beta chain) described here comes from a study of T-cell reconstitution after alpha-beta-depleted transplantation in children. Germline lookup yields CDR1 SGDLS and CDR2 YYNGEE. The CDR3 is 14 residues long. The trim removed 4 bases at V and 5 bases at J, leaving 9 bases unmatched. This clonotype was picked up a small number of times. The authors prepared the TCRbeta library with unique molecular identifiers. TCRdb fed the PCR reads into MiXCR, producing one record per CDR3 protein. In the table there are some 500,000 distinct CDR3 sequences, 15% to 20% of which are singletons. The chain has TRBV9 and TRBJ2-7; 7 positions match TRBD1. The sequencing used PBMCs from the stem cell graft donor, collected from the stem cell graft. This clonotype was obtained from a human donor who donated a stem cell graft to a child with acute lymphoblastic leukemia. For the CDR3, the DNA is TGTGCCAGCAGCCCTAGGGGGCAGGGGGACGAGCAGTACTTC. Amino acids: CASSPRGQGDEQYF.